This T cell receptor beta chain emerged from a study of cytomegalovirus exposure and HLA in healthy donors. As to this clone: Other DNA sequences from this sample encode an identical CDR3 as well.

The protocol was immunoSEQ multiplex PCR, while the TCRdb copy is restricted to in-frame clones and leaves out a portion. The profile covers roughly 98,000 clones, with roughly 87% appearing a single time and 5.5% to 7.5% taken by the ten largest. V gave up 0 bases and J gave up 2 bases, with 8 bases separating them. The CDR3 is made up of 14 amino acids. Germline-derived CDR1 and CDR2 are SGHAT and FQNNGV. Input material: PBMCs. The chain recombines TRBV11-2 with TRBJ2-7, with D tentatively TRBD1 (5 bases). The source of this sequence is a man aged 18 to 29 in good health and CMV-seropositive. The CDR3 protein is CASSLERGPYEQYF. CDR3 bases: TGTGCCAGCAGCTTAGAAAGGGGCCCCTACGAGCAGTACTTC.